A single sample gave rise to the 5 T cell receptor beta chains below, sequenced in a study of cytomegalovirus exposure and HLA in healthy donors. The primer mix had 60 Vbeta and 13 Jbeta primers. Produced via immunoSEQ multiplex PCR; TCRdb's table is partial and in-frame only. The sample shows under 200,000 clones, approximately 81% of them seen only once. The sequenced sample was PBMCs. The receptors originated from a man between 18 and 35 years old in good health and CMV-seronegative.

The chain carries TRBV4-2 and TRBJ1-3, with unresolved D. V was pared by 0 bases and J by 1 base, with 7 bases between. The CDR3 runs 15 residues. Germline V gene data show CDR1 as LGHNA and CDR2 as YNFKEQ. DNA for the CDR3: TGTGCCAGCAGCCAAGATGGCGGTTCTGGAAACACCATATATTTT. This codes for CASSQDGGSGNTIYF.

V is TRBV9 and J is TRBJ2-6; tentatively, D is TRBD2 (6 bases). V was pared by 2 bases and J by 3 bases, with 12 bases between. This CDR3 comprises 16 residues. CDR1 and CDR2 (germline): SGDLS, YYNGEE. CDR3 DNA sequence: TGTGCCAGCAGCGTCCTGGGGGGTATTGGGGCCAACGTCCTGACTTTC. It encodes CASSVLGGIGANVLTF.

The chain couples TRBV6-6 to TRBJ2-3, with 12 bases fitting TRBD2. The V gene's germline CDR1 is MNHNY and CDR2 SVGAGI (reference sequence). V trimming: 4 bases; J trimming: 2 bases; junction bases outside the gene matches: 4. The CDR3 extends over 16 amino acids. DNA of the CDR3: TGTGCCAGCAGTTCAGGACTAGCGGGGCCCACAGATACGCAGTATTTT. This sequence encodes CASSSGLAGPTDTQYF.

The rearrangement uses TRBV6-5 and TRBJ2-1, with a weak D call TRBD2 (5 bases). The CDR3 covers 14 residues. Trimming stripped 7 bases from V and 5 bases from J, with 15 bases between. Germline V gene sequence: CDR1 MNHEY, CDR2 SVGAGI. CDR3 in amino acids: CASTGPGKNNEQFF. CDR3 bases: TGTGCCAGCACGGGCCCCGGGAAAAACAATGAGCAGTTCTTC.

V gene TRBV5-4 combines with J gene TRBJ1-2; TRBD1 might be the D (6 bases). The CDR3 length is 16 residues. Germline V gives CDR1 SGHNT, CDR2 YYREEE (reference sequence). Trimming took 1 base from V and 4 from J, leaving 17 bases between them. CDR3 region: CASSLWGGAGGYGYTF. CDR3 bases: TGTGCCAGCAGCTTGTGGGGGGGGGCTGGCGGCTATGGCTACACCTTC.